One sample yielded the 28 T cell receptor beta chains listed below, sequenced in a study of graft-versus-host responses after intestinal transplantation. TCRdb's copy holds only in-frame clones and misses some; the assay was immunoSEQ multiplex PCR. The table records about 50,000 clones, 80% to 95% of them present only once. No antigens are known for them. The input for sequencing was unstimulated CD4+ T cells sorted from spleen or lymph node cells, taken before transplant. These receptors were taken from a human donor who was the organ donor for an intestinal transplant.

The V gene is TRBV7-2, the J gene TRBJ2-1; D is unclear. CDR1 SGHTA and CDR2 FQGNSA come from the germline V gene. CDR3 size: 12 residues. The germline V and J ends were trimmed by 0 bases and 7 bases, with 4 bases remaining between them. The CDR3, as DNA: TGTGCCAGCAGCTTAGCCTCGAATGAGCAGTTCTTC. Its protein product is CASSLASNEQFF.

Concerning this clone itself: Other DNA sequences in this specimen translate into the identical CDR3. This chain links TRBV5-4 with TRBJ2-2, with 9 bases fitting TRBD2. This CDR3 contains 15 residues. Germline values: CDR1 SGHNT, CDR2 YYREEE (reference sequence). Trimming took 4 bases from V and 6 from J; bases not matched to a gene: 7. The CDR3 sequence is CASSQAGGMAGELFF. The CDR3 nucleotides read TGTGCCAGCAGCCAAGCGGGAGGAATGGCCGGGGAGCTGTTTTTT.

This chain joins TRBV5-1 and TRBJ2-3; D is ambiguous. V dropped 2 bases and J dropped 2 bases, with 3 bases sitting between them. The CDR3 is 12 amino acids. Germline V lookup: CDR1 SGHRS, CDR2 YFSETQ. The CDR3 nucleotides read TGCGCCAGCAGCTTCGTCACAGATACGCAGTATTTT. Its translation is CASSFVTDTQYF.

The chain is built from TRBV9 and TRBJ2-2; D is perhaps TRBD2 (5 bases). CDR3 length: 14 amino acids. Germline V gene lookup returns CDR1 SGDLS and CDR2 YYNGEE. Trimming removed 1 base at V and 1 base at J, with 5 bases between. The CDR3 loop is CASSVRGNTGELFF. The CDR3 DNA is TGTGCCAGCAGCGTACGGGGGAACACCGGGGAGCTGTTTTTT.

The chain recombines TRBV27 with TRBJ2-3; D may be TRBD1 or TRBD2 (5 bases each). Deletions cut 3 bases from V and 1 base from J, with 17 bases between. Germline-derived CDR1 and CDR2 are MNHEY and SMNVEV (reference sequence). This CDR3 has 17 residues. CDR3 DNA: TGTGCCAGCAGTTTGAGGGGAGAGGAATGGCGCACAGATACGCAGTATTTT. This sequence encodes CASSLRGEEWRTDTQYF.

The rearrangement links TRBV27 to TRBJ1-3; 7 nucleotides match TRBD1. With V trimmed by 2 bases and J by 2 bases, 0 bases remained unmatched. This CDR3 has 14 amino acids. CDR1 and CDR2 from the germline V gene are MNHEY and SMNVEV (reference sequence). Here the CDR3 reads CASSLTGAGNTIYF. In DNA form, the CDR3 reads TGTGCCAGCAGTTTAACAGGGGCTGGAAACACCATATATTTT.

V gene TRBV10-3 combines with J gene TRBJ1-6; 8 nucleotides align to TRBD1. Trimming took 0 bases from V and 0 from J; bases not matched to a gene: 4. The CDR3 runs to 18 residues. Germline V lookup: CDR1 ENHRY, CDR2 SYGVKD. The CDR3 sequence is CAISESTGQGSYNSPLHF. CDR3 DNA sequence: TGTGCCATCAGTGAGTCGACAGGACAGGGCTCCTATAATTCACCCCTCCACTTT.

For the CDR3, the DNA is TGTGCCAGCAGCCCTAAGGGGGCTAGCGGGAGGTACGAGCAGTACTTC. Its translation is CASSPKGASGRYEQYF. The rearrangement links TRBV4-2 to TRBJ2-7; 11 nucleotides align to TRBD2. V dropped 4 bases and J dropped 4; count of bases not matched to a gene: 9. Germline V lookup: CDR1 LGHNA, CDR2 YNFKEQ. The CDR3 consists of 16 residues.

This chain joins TRBV12-2 and TRBJ1-4; whether TRBD1, the table's D call, matches the DNA was not checked. TRBV12-2 is shown as a pseudogene. This CDR3 comprises 16 residues. In DNA form, the CDR3 reads TGTGCAAGTCGCTTAGGGACAGGGGGCTTTAATGAAAAACTGTTTTTT. It codes for CASRLGTGGFNEKLFF.

The rearrangement joins TRBV9 to TRBJ2-2; no clear D gene. The V end was cut by 4 bases, the J end by 0 bases, with 4 bases between. In germline, CDR1 is SGDLS, CDR2 YYNGEE. CDR3 length: 13 residues. The CDR3, as DNA: TGTGCCAGCAGCACCCCGAACACCGGGGAGCTGTTTTTT. Amino acids: CASSTPNTGELFF.

The chain uses TRBV7-9 and TRBJ2-7; 11 bases map to TRBD2. The CDR3 loop spans 16 amino acids. The germline CDR1 and CDR2 sequences are SEHNR and FQNEAQ (reference sequence). V was pared by 5 bases and J by 3 bases, with 9 bases of the junction left unmatched. CDR3 residues: CASSQDLAGGSYEQYF. CDR3 in DNA: TGTGCCAGCAGCCAAGACCTAGCGGGAGGAAGCTACGAGCAGTACTTC.

The V gene is TRBV14, the J gene TRBJ2-4; 11 bases match TRBD2. With V trimmed by 4 bases and J by 9 bases, 8 bases remained unmatched. CDR1 and CDR2 from the germline V gene are SGHDN and FVKESK. This CDR3 contains 15 residues. Here the CDR3 DNA reads TGTGCCAGCAGCCCGGTAGCGGGAGGGCCTGGCATTCAGTACTTC. It yields the protein CASSPVAGGPGIQYF.

V gene TRBV28 combines with J gene TRBJ2-1; 15 bases line up with TRBD2. Germline assignment: CDR1 MDHEN and CDR2 SYDVKM. There are 16 residues in the CDR3. The V and J ends lost 5 bases and 10 bases, in that order; junction bases with no gene match: 9. The CDR3 DNA reads TGTGCCAGCAGTCTGGGGACTAGCGGGAGGTTTAGAGAGCAGTTCTTC. Its protein product is CASSLGTSGRFREQFF.

The gene calls are TRBV5-1 and TRBJ2-5, with D perhaps TRBD2 (7 bases). This CDR3 contains 15 residues. Germline CDR1 SGHRS, CDR2 YFSETQ. V gave up 0 bases and J gave up 5 bases, with 14 bases separating them. The DNA of the CDR3 is TGCGCCAGCAGCTTGGGCGGGGGCGGTCGTGAGACCCAGTACTTC. The encoded protein is CASSLGGGGRETQYF.

The rearrangement links TRBV7-2 to TRBJ2-5, with 9 bases identical to TRBD1. The CDR3 is 12 residues long. J lost 4 bases, V lost 6 bases, and 0 bases had no gene match. CDR1 is SGHTA, CDR2 FQGNSA, per germline. CDR3 in amino acids: CASRTGGETQYF. The CDR3 DNA reads as TGTGCCAGCAGGACAGGGGGAGAGACCCAGTACTTC.

V usage is TRBV7-8 and J usage is TRBJ2-2; 12 positions match TRBD2. The CDR3 consists of 16 residues. Germline V gene lookup returns CDR1 SGHVS and CDR2 FQNEAQ. After removal of 4 bases from V and 3 bases from J, the junction contained 3 bases not matched to a gene. DNA of the CDR3: TGTGCCAGCAGCTCGACTAGCGGGAGACACACCGGGGAGCTGTTTTTT. Its protein product is CASSSTSGRHTGELFF.

The gene calls are TRBV4-2 and TRBJ2-5; 9 bases agree with TRBD2. The J call may be mistaken, given a closer DNA end match to TRBJ2-7. Germline values: CDR1 LGHNA, CDR2 YNFKEQ. The CDR3 extends over 15 amino acids. DNA of the CDR3: TGTGCCAGCAGCCAAGCGGCTAGCGGGACCTACGAGCAGTACTTC. As protein: CASSQAASGTYEQYF.

With regard to this clone: This specimen includes other DNA sequences encoding the same CDR3. J is TRBJ2-3 and V is TRBV5-1, with TRBD2 as a possible D gene (6 bases). Between the trimmed V and J ends, which lost 0 bases and 4 bases, there was a span of 6 bases. CDR3 length equals 13 residues. Germline V gives CDR1 SGHRS, CDR2 YFSETQ. Here the CDR3 DNA reads TGCGCCAGCAGCTTGGCGGGAGCAGATACGCAGTATTTT. Translated: CASSLAGADTQYF.

The chain carries TRBV28 and TRBJ2-4; 8 nucleotides align to TRBD1. The trim removed 5 bases at V and 8 bases at J, leaving 8 bases unmatched. The CDR3 is 14 amino acids. Germline V gene data show CDR1 as MDHEN and CDR2 as SYDVKM. The DNA for the CDR3 is TGTGCCAGCAGTCTTGTGACAGGGGTAGACATTCAGTACTTC. This encodes CASSLVTGVDIQYF. The full variable domain, completed using reference TRBV28 and TRBJ2-4, is DVKVTQSSRYLVKRTGEKVFLECVQDMDHENMFWYRQDPGLGLRLIYFSYDVKMKEKGDIPEGYSVSREKKERFSLILESASTNQTSMYLCASSLVTGVDIQYFGAGTRLSVL.

This sequence joins TRBV5-6 and TRBJ2-7; D perhaps matches TRBD2 (7 bases). Looked up from germline, CDR1 is SGHDT and CDR2 is YYEEEE. The CDR3 contains 15 residues. V was pared by 5 bases and J by 2 bases, with 17 bases between. The CDR3 spells CASRRPGAGAYEQYF. The CDR3 nucleotides are TGTGCCAGCAGGCGACCGGGGGCGGGGGCCTACGAGCAGTACTTC.

The chain is built from TRBV28 and TRBJ1-1; no definite D call. The CDR3 is made up of 13 amino acids. CDR1 is MDHEN, CDR2 SYDVKM, per germline. Trimming removed 8 bases at V and 4 bases at J, with 14 bases between. CDR3 region: CASHPPFSTEAFF. CDR3 bases: TGTGCCAGCCACCCCCCCTTTAGCACTGAAGCTTTCTTT.

This chain links TRBV2 with TRBJ1-6, with 8 nucleotides matching TRBD1. The CDR3 sequence is 13 residues long. The trim removed 7 bases at V and 7 bases at J, leaving 3 bases unmatched. Germline CDR1 SNHLY, CDR2 FYNNEI. CDR3 nucleotides: TGTGCCAGCACGGACAGGGAGAATTCACCCCTCCACTTT. The encoded protein is CASTDRENSPLHF.

The chain couples TRBV13 to TRBJ2-3; TRBD2 is a possible D gene (6 bases). This CDR3 contains 15 residues. Looked up from germline, CDR1 is PRHDT and CDR2 is FYEKMQ (reference sequence). Trimming removed 6 bases at V and 1 base at J, with 14 bases between. The CDR3 here is CASSAGPVGTDTQYF. In DNA form, the CDR3 reads TGTGCCAGCAGTGCGGGACCAGTGGGCACAGATACGCAGTATTTT.

This chain uses TRBV27 with TRBJ1-5, with D unresolved. The CDR3 has 15 residues. Germline CDR1 MNHEY, CDR2 SMNVEV (reference sequence). V lost 1 base and J lost 4, with 11 bases in between. CDR3: CASSLLGQLNQPQHF. For the CDR3, the DNA is TGTGCCAGCAGTTTATTGGGTCAGCTAAATCAGCCCCAGCATTTT.

This sequence joins TRBV16 and TRBJ1-3; no definite D call. This CDR3 has 14 residues. CDR1 KGHSY and CDR2 FQNENV come from the germline V gene. Trimming took 2 bases from V and 3 from J, leaving 8 bases between them. The DNA for the CDR3 is TGTGCCAGCAGCCAACGGACCCTTGGAAACACCATATATTTT. Translation gives CASSQRTLGNTIYF.

The chain is built from TRBV4-1 and TRBJ2-1; 9 bases are shared with TRBD1. The CDR3 runs 15 residues. Germline values: CDR1 MGHRA, CDR2 YSYEKL. With V trimmed by 4 bases and J by 5 bases, 6 bases remained unmatched. The CDR3 nucleotides read TGCGCCAGCAGCCCTCCGGGACAGGGAAACAATGAGCAGTTCTTC. This gives the protein CASSPPGQGNNEQFF.

V gene TRBV28 combines with J gene TRBJ1-1; no firm D call. The germline V and J ends were trimmed by 6 bases and 8 bases, with 19 bases remaining between them. In germline, CDR1 is MDHEN, CDR2 SYDVKM. This CDR3 spans 14 amino acids. The CDR3 sequence is CASRAQAGSGEAFF. CDR3 DNA sequence: TGTGCCAGCAGAGCGCAGGCGGGATCCGGCGAAGCTTTCTTT.

The DNA of the CDR3 is TGCAGCGTTGAAGGGCTAGCGGGAGGGCCGGGGGAGACCCAGTACTTC. This gives the protein CSVEGLAGGPGETQYF. This chain joins TRBV29-1 and TRBJ2-5; 12 bases match TRBD2. With V trimmed by 1 base and J by 5 bases, 8 bases remained unmatched. Germline V gene lookup returns CDR1 SQVTM and CDR2 ANQGSEA. The CDR3 loop spans 16 amino acids.